The entry that follows covers one T cell receptor (beta chain) sequence. Antigen: not known. TCRdb keeps only in-frame clones here, not all; method: immunoSEQ multiplex PCR. The sample carries 95,000 to 150,000 clones, about 85% recorded once. This entry comes from a study of cytomegalovirus exposure and HLA in healthy donors. Regarding the study as a whole: In vitro testing confirmed a few CMV-associated chains as specific for CMV antigens. Rarity held for most TCR sequences, but there were some public TCRs that occurred in many donors.

V was shortened by 4 bases and J by 6 bases, with 13 bases between the two germline ends. Per the germline V gene, CDR1 is MGHDK and CDR2 is SYGVNS. This CDR3 has 14 amino acids. Sequenced material: PBMCs. This receptor was taken from a woman aged 25 to 45 in good health and CMV-seronegative. The chain joins TRBV25-1 to TRBJ1-5; D perhaps matches TRBD1 (5 bases). CDR3 sequence reads: CASSGGGSSQPQHF. The CDR3 coding sequence is TGTGCCAGCAGTGGGGGGGGGTCTAGTCAGCCCCAGCATTTT.